Listed below are T cell receptor beta chains from one sample, sequenced in a study of shared clonotypes between healthy human individuals. Some clones are missing from TCRdb's copy, which holds only in-frame ones; the method was immunoSEQ multiplex PCR. The sample includes fewer than 1 million clones, about 96% seen only once; the top ten take approximately 0.2%. Sequencing used naive CD8+ T cells sorted from blood. Receptor source: a man aged 25-45 years in good health. CDR3s include the opening cysteine and the closing phenylalanine or tryptophan. A D gene is named only where the DNA matches it firmly. Clone size is not always given. Where it is, it says once, few, many or a class for expanded clones.

clone_size	v_call	d_call	j_call	cdr3_aa	cdr3_nt
NA	TRBV30	NA	TRBJ2-1	CAWTASYNEQFF	TGTGCCTGGACAGCCTCCTACAATGAGCAGTTCTTC
NA	TRBV15	NA	TRBJ2-1	CATSVPMYNEQFF	TGTGCCACCAGCGTCCCTATGTACAATGAGCAGTTCTTC
NA	TRBV14	NA	TRBJ2-6	CASSQGHIGGAPGANVLTF	TGTGCCAGCAGCCAAGGGCACATAGGGGGGGCCCCTGGGGCCAACGTCCTGACTTTC
NA	TRBV2	NA	TRBJ2-7	CASSPNGGFYEQYF	TGTGCCAGCAGCCCGAATGGGGGTTTTTACGAGCAGTACTTC
NA	TRBV5-6	NA	TRBJ1-2	CASSPGGGLWGYTF	TGTGCCAGCAGCCCGGGCGGAGGCCTTTGGGGCTACACCTTC
NA	TRBV7-8	TRBD2	TRBJ2-1	CASTLWAGAGGNEQFF	TGTGCCAGCACTCTATGGGCTGGAGCGGGAGGTAATGAGCAGTTCTTC
NA	TRBV7-9	NA	TRBJ2-7	CASSHRGDEQYF	TGTGCCAGCAGCCATCGGGGAGACGAGCAGTACTTC
NA	TRBV4-1	NA	TRBJ2-6	CASSQGGGGANVLTF	TGCGCCAGCAGCCAAGGAGGGGGTGGGGCCAACGTCCTGACTTTC
NA	TRBV5-1	NA	TRBJ2-1	CASSVYVSSYNEQFF	TGCGCCAGCAGCGTATACGTCAGCTCCTACAATGAGCAGTTCTTC
NA	TRBV29-1	TRBD1	TRBJ2-7	CSVLQGPYEQYF	TGCAGCGTCTTACAGGGGCCCTACGAGCAGTACTTC
NA	TRBV9	NA	TRBJ1-2	CASSVEARNGYTF	TGTGCCAGCAGCGTTGAGGCGCGGAATGGCTACACCTTC
NA	TRBV5-6	NA	TRBJ2-5	CASSHFRMSGPDYLETQYF	TGTGCCAGCAGCCACTTCCGGATGAGCGGCCCCGATTATCTAGAGACCCAGTACTTC
NA	TRBV6-6	TRBD1	TRBJ1-5	CASSLGQGNQPQHF	TGTGCCAGCAGTTTGGGACAGGGCAATCAGCCCCAGCATTTT
once	TRBV7-6	NA	TRBJ2-7	CASSLSGGSYEQYF	TGTGCCAGCAGCTTATCTGGAGGATCCTACGAGCAGTACTTC
NA	TRBV4-1	NA	TRBJ2-1	CASRGSSYNEQFF	TGCGCCAGCAGGGGAAGTTCCTACAATGAGCAGTTCTTC
NA	TRBV10-3	NA	TRBJ2-7	CAISVRGSDGQYF	TGTGCCATCAGTGTACGGGGGAGCGATGGGCAGTACTTC
once	TRBV19	TRBD2	TRBJ2-7	CASSLAGASYEQYF	TGTGCCAGTAGTCTAGCGGGGGCCTCGTACGAGCAGTACTTC
NA	TRBV7-9	NA	TRBJ2-1	CASSSIRDRSTSYNEQFF	TGTGCCAGCAGCTCTATCCGGGACCGCTCAACCTCCTACAATGAGCAGTTCTTC
NA	TRBV28	NA	TRBJ2-7	CATSQGSGYEQYF	TGTGCCACCTCACAGGGTTCCGGCTACGAGCAGTACTTC
NA	TRBV29-1	TRBD1	TRBJ2-1	CSVVGTLTGRGMNEQFF	TGCAGCGTTGTGGGGACCCTGACAGGGAGAGGTATGAATGAGCAGTTCTTC
once	TRBV9	NA	TRBJ1-1	CASSPRGGTEAFF	TGTGCCAGCAGCCCGAGGGGGGGCACTGAAGCTTTCTTT
NA	TRBV29-1	NA	TRBJ2-1	CSVNRGGNEQFF	TGCAGCGTGAATAGGGGGGGCAATGAGCAGTTCTTC
NA	TRBV27	TRBD1	TRBJ1-4	CASGPGQGEEKLFF	TGTGCCAGTGGGCCGGGACAGGGGGAGGAAAAACTGTTTTTT
NA	TRBV7-8	NA	TRBJ2-1	CASSSQDYVGGEQFF	TGTGCCAGCAGCTCGCAAGACTACGTAGGGGGGGAGCAGTTCTTC
NA	TRBV28	NA	TRBJ1-3	CASRGLLRPGNTIYF	TGTGCCAGCAGGGGTCTATTGCGGCCTGGAAACACCATATATTTT